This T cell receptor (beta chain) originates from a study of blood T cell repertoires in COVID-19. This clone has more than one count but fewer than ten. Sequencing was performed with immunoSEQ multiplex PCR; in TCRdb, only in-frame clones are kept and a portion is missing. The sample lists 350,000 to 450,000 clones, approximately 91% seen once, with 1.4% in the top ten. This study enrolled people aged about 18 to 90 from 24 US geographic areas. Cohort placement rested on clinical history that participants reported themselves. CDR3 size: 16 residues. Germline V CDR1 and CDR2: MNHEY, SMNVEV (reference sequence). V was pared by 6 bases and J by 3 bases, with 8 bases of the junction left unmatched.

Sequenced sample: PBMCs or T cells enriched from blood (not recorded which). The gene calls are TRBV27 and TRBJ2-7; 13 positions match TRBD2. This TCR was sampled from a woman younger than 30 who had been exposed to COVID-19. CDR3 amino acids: CASRIQGLAGVYEQYF. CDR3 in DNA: TGTGCCAGCAGAATCCAAGGACTAGCGGGAGTCTACGAGCAGTACTTC.